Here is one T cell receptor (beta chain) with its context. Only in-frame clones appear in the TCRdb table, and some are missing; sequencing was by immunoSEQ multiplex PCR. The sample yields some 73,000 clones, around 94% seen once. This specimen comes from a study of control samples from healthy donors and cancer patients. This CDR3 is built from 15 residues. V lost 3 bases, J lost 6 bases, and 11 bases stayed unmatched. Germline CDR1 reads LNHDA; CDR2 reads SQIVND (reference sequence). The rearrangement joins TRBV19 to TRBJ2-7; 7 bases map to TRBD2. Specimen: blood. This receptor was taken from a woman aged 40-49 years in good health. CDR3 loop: CASSIPGGSWGEQYF. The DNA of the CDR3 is TGTGCCAGTAGTATTCCTGGCGGGAGTTGGGGCGAGCAGTACTTC.